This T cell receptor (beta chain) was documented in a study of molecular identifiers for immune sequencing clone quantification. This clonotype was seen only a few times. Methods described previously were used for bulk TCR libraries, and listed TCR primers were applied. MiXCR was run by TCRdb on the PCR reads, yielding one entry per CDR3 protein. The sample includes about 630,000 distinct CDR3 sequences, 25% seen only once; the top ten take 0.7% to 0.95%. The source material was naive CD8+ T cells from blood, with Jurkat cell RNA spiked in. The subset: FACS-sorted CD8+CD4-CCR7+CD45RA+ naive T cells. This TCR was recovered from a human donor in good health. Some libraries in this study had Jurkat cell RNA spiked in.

CDR3 DNA: TGTGCCAGCAGTTACTCCGTGGTAGCGGGTTACAATGAGCAGTTCTTC. It encodes CASSYSVVAGYNEQFF. The chain links TRBV6-2 or TRBV6-3 to TRBJ2-1; TRBD2 agrees at 7 bases. Germline V gives CDR1 MNHEY, CDR2 SVGEGT. J was trimmed by 4 bases and V by 0 bases; bases with no gene match: 6. This CDR3 is 16 amino acids long.